A single sample is the source of the 21 T cell receptor beta chains below, sequenced in a study of cytomegalovirus exposure and HLA in healthy donors. Vbeta (60) and Jbeta (13) primers were used in the PCR. Profiled with immunoSEQ multiplex PCR; TCRdb holds only in-frame clones, not every one. The sample shows around 100,000 clones, about 80% of them seen only once. Sequenced material: PBMCs. The receptors come from a man in his forties in good health and CMV-seronegative.

J is TRBJ2-2 and V is TRBV5-4; the D gene is possibly TRBD1 (6 bases). Germline assignment: CDR1 SGHNT and CDR2 YYREEE (reference sequence). This CDR3 region has 17 residues. Trimming stripped 0 bases from V and 8 bases from J, with 20 bases between. CDR3 sequence (DNA): TGTGCCAGCAGCTTGGCCCTGATAGGCGCTCAGGGGGGGGAGCTGTTTTTT. Protein product: CASSLALIGAQGGELFF.

The sample holds one count of this clone. V gene TRBV5-4 combines with J gene TRBJ1-3; 9 bases line up with TRBD1. Germline loops: CDR1 SGHNT, CDR2 YYREEE (reference sequence). Trimming removed 4 bases from V and 1 base from J; junction bases left unmatched: 9. The CDR3 sequence is 17 residues long. The CDR3 DNA reads as TGTGCCAGCAGCCTGGGACAGGGTGGAGGGTCTGGAAACACCATATATTTT. Its translation: CASSLGQGGGSGNTIYF.

This clone has more than one count but fewer than ten. The J gene is TRBJ1-3, the V gene TRBV4-3, with 9 bases that match TRBD1. Trimming at V came to 1 base and at J to 0 bases, leaving 4 bases not matched to a gene. The V gene's germline CDR1 is LGHNA and CDR2 YSLEER. The CDR3 spans 17 residues. The CDR3: CASSQATGGDSGNTIYF. Here the CDR3 DNA reads TGCGCCAGCAGCCAAGCGACAGGGGGTGACTCTGGAAACACCATATATTTT.

V gene TRBV7-3 combines with J gene TRBJ1-1, with 7 nucleotides matching TRBD1. CDR3 length: 14 residues. The V and J ends lost 6 bases and 1 base, in that order; junction bases with no gene match: 5. Germline CDR1 is SGHTA and CDR2 is FQGTGA. The CDR3 loop is CASRSGTANTEAFF. CDR3 DNA: TGTGCCAGCAGATCCGGGACAGCGAACACTGAAGCTTTCTTT.

The chain couples TRBV2 to TRBJ2-5; the D gene is possibly TRBD2 (5 bases). CDR3 size: 13 residues. V was pared by 3 bases and J by 7 bases, with 12 bases between. The germline V gene encodes CDR1 SNHLY and CDR2 FYNNEI. The CDR3: CASSEGLRGTQYF. CDR3 bases: TGTGCCAGCAGTGAGGGTCTCCGGGGGACCCAGTACTTC.

This clone was observed a handful of times. The V call is TRBV5-5, the J call TRBJ1-3, with D possibly being TRBD1 (5 bases). The V gene's germline CDR1 is SGHKS and CDR2 YYEKEE (reference sequence). The CDR3 totals 15 residues. The V and J ends lost 2 bases and 3 bases respectively, with 12 bases between them. In DNA form, the CDR3 reads TGTGCCAGCAGCTTTTCAGGAGACAGTGGAAACACCATATATTTT. Amino acid sequence: CASSFSGDSGNTIYF.

The rearrangement links TRBV5-1 to TRBJ2-7, with a tentative D call TRBD2 (5 bases). The V gene lost 0 bases and the J gene lost 2 bases, with 12 bases spanning the gap. Germline V lookup: CDR1 SGHRS, CDR2 YFSETQ. This CDR3 has 15 amino acids. DNA of the CDR3: TGCGCCAGCAGCTTGGGTCCCGGGGAGCCCTACGAGCAGTACTTC. Translation: CASSLGPGEPYEQYF.

This clone was observed a few times. The chain links TRBV6-5 to TRBJ2-5, with D perhaps matching TRBD1 (6 bases). Germline lookup yields CDR1 MNHEY and CDR2 SVGAGI. The ends were cut back, 6 bases at V and 2 bases at J, with 16 bases in the middle. The CDR3 totals 15 residues. CDR3 coding DNA: TGTGCCAGCAGGATACAGGGTGCAATACAAGAGACCCAGTACTTC. Its translation: CASRIQGAIQETQYF.

The chain joins TRBV18 to TRBJ2-1; 10 nucleotides match TRBD2. The CDR3 length is 19 residues. Germline loops: CDR1 KGHSH, CDR2 LQKENI. V was clipped by 6 bases and J by 0 bases; unmatched bases: 14. In DNA form, the CDR3 reads TGTGCCAGCTCCTCCCGGGCTAGCGGGGGCCTGAGCTCCTACAATGAGCAGTTCTTC. Translation gives CASSSRASGGLSSYNEQFF.

This sequence joins TRBV7-9 and TRBJ2-2, with D unresolved. CDR1 and CDR2 (germline): SEHNR, FQNEAQ (reference sequence). The CDR3 covers 13 residues. Trimming took off 4 bases at V and 3 bases at J, with 6 bases between the two ends. The DNA for the CDR3 is TGTGCCAGCAGCTCCATAGACACCGGGGAGCTGTTTTTT. Translation gives CASSSIDTGELFF.

The chain has TRBV19 and TRBJ2-2, with D unresolved. Trimming removed 2 bases from V and 1 base from J, with 5 bases in between. CDR3 length: 14 amino acids. CDR1 is LNHDA, CDR2 SQIVND, per germline (reference sequence). In nucleotides, the CDR3 is TGTGCCAGTAGTATATCATGGAACACCGGGGAGCTGTTTTTT. Translated, it gives CASSISWNTGELFF.

The V call is TRBV25-1, the J call TRBJ2-1; tentatively, D is TRBD2 (6 bases). V lost 7 bases and J lost 12, with 22 bases in between. The CDR3 is made up of 14 amino acids. Germline CDR1 and CDR2: MGHDK and SYGVNS. This CDR3 is CASTQVSAGTWQFF. The CDR3 DNA sequence: TGTGCCAGCACCCAGGTCTCCGCCGGGACTTGGCAGTTCTTC. Supplemented by reference TRBV25-1 and TRBJ2-1, the full variable domain reads EADIYQTPRYLVIGTGKKITLECSQTMGHDKMYWYQQDPGMELHLIHYSYGVNSTEKGDLSSESTVSRIRTEHFPLTLESARPSHTSQYLCASTQVSAGTWQFFGPGTRLTVL.

The chain is built from TRBV30 and TRBJ2-4; D perhaps matches TRBD1 (6 bases). Germline-derived CDR1 and CDR2 are GTSNPN and SVGIG (reference sequence). The CDR3 runs to 14 residues. Trimming cost V 0 bases and J 6 bases, with 12 bases left between them. The CDR3 region has the DNA TGTGCCTGGAGTGTAAACAGGGCGTCAAACATTCAGTACTTC. Translated: CAWSVNRASNIQYF.

The rearrangement joins TRBV2 to TRBJ1-2; D call uncertain. The CDR3 is made up of 12 amino acids. Germline V lookup: CDR1 SNHLY, CDR2 FYNNEI. The V end lost 3 bases, the J end lost 8 bases, and 10 bases lay between the germline ends. Here the CDR3 reads CASSDERRGYTF. For the CDR3, the DNA is TGTGCCAGCAGTGATGAACGGAGAGGCTACACCTTC.

This clone was recorded a few times. This chain uses TRBV27 with TRBJ2-1; tentative D call: TRBD1 (6 bases). Germline V gene lookup returns CDR1 MNHEY and CDR2 SMNVEV (reference sequence). V was clipped by 2 bases and J by 0 bases, with 14 bases between them. CDR3 length: 17 amino acids. The CDR3 protein is CASSLGGQISSYNEQFF. CDR3 nucleotide sequence: TGTGCCAGCAGTTTAGGAGGACAGATTTCCTCCTACAATGAGCAGTTCTTC.

This chain uses TRBV4-3 with TRBJ1-6; possibly TRBD1 for D (5 bases). Germline V gives CDR1 LGHNA, CDR2 YSLEER. The CDR3 length is 14 residues. Trimming took 3 bases from V and 7 from J, leaving 10 bases between them. The CDR3 protein is CASSQRGLNSPLHF. The DNA of the CDR3 is TGCGCCAGCAGCCAGAGGGGACTAAATTCACCCCTCCACTTT.

The V and J genes are TRBV28 and TRBJ1-2; D gene unclear. Per germline, CDR1 MDHEN and CDR2 SYDVKM. This CDR3 has 12 amino acids. Deletions cut 5 bases from V and 4 bases from J, with 8 bases between. The CDR3 nucleotides are TGTGCCAGCAGTCGGGGTAGCTATGGCTACACCTTC. Protein product: CASSRGSYGYTF.

The chain carries TRBV19 and TRBJ2-1; 7 bases align to TRBD1. The CDR3 has 16 residues. V gave up 3 bases and J gave up 7 bases; unmatched junction bases: 12. Germline V gene lookup returns CDR1 LNHDA and CDR2 SQIVND (reference sequence). CDR3 nucleotide sequence: TGTGCCAGTAGTATCCGACAGGGCGGACGGGAAAATGAGCAGTTCTTC. Protein: CASSIRQGGRENEQFF.

The chain employs TRBV11-3 and TRBJ2-3, with D perhaps matching TRBD2 (6 bases). The CDR3 extends over 16 amino acids. Trimming stripped 1 base from V and 0 bases from J, with 11 bases between. The V gene's germline CDR1 is SGHNT and CDR2 YENEEA. CDR3 DNA sequence: TGTGCCAGCAGCTTAGGAGGGGCGGGGAGCACAGATACGCAGTATTTT. Amino acids: CASSLGGAGSTDTQYF. The whole variable domain, remainder taken from reference TRBV11-3 and TRBJ2-3, is EAGVVQSPRYKIIEKKQPVAFWCNPISGHNTLYWYLQNLGQGPELLIRYENEEAVDDSQLPKDRFSAERLKGVDSTLKIQPAELGDSAVYLCASSLGGAGSTDTQYFGPGTRLTVL.

This chain uses TRBV29-1 with TRBJ2-7; D perhaps matches TRBD1 (5 bases). Germline V CDR1 and CDR2: SQVTM, ANQGSEA. CDR3 length: 12 residues. Trimming removed 6 bases from V and 5 bases from J, with 14 bases in between. The CDR3 loop reads CSVVQRQHEQYV. Written as DNA, the CDR3 is TGCAGCGTGGTACAACGACAGCACGAGCAGTACGTC.

The chain uses TRBV5-1 and TRBJ2-5; 7 bases are a match to TRBD2. CDR1 is SGHRS, CDR2 YFSETQ, per germline. Trimming cost V 0 bases and J 4 bases; bases outside gene matches: 6. The CDR3 is 15 amino acids. CDR3 DNA sequence: TGCGCCAGCAGCTTGGAAGCGGGGTCTGGAGAGACCCAGTACTTC. Translation: CASSLEAGSGETQYF.